One TCR beta chain is described in this entry. Its antigen is unidentified. These data come from a study of early T cells in non-severe SARS-CoV-2 infection. Study summary: Chains were not paired, and sequencing was done on bulk RNA from unsorted whole blood. Study-wide results and caveats: Sequences matched to VDJdb favored anti-spike CD8 responses, while private and CD4 specificities were missed.

V lost 4 bases, J lost 2 bases, and 3 bases stayed unmatched. From germline, CDR1 is LGHNA and CDR2 YSLEER. The CDR3 contains 15 residues. cDNA molecules, individually, were tagged with unique molecular identifiers. Each CDR3 protein gets one entry after TCRdb re-called the 5' RACE reads with MiXCR. The sample has more than 55,000 distinct CDR3 sequences; 10% to 15% are singletons. The rearrangement links TRBV4-3 to TRBJ2-5; 11 nucleotides line up with TRBD2. Sequencing was performed on whole blood. The TCR sequence derives from an adult who was a healthcare worker with PCR-confirmed SARS-CoV-2 infection or an uninfected control (not recorded which). DNA for the CDR3: TGCGCCAGCAGCCTCGGGACTAGCGGACAAGAGACCCAGTACTTC. Translating it yields CASSLGTSGQETQYF.